The next 4 T cell receptor beta chains were all read from a single sample in a study of blood T cell repertoires in COVID-19 (TCRdb year 2020). Library preparation used the immunoSEQ multiplex PCR assay. As stored in TCRdb, this immuneACCESS dataset retains in-frame rearrangements with V and J assigned. A fraction of the clones does not appear; measured against another copy, unresolved V genes explain less than half of the discrepancy, and the remainder lacks a known reason. In this sample the table shows about 130,000 clones, just over 75% of which occur a single time. The ten largest clones capture under 14% of the sample. Sequencing was done on a sample of peripheral blood. The origin of the receptors is a human donor in a cohort sampled during active COVID-19.

CDR3 sequence: CASSVAARDEQYF. DNA of the CDR3: TGTGCCAGCAGCGTAGCAGCCAGGGACGAGCAGTACTTC. The chain joins TRBV9 to TRBJ2-7, with a weak D call TRBD1 (5 bases). CDR1 SGDLS and CDR2 YYNGEE come from the germline V gene. This CDR3 is 13 amino acids long. Trimming shortened V by 0 bases and J by 5 bases, and 9 bases separated the two germline ends.

V and J are TRBV19 and TRBJ1-4; D possibly corresponds to TRBD1 (5 bases). The CDR3 has 15 residues. Germline V gene data show CDR1 as LNHDA and CDR2 as SQIVND (reference sequence). The V end was cut by 8 bases, the J end by 5 bases, with 18 bases between. CDR3 DNA sequence: TGTGCCAGTTCAAAAAGGGGTTTACCGAATGAAAAACTGTTTTTT. Translating it yields CASSKRGLPNEKLFF.

The J gene is TRBJ2-2, the V gene TRBV24-1, with D hard to call. V lost 5 bases and J lost 5, with 8 bases in between. CDR1 KGHDR and CDR2 SFDVKD come from the germline V gene. The CDR3 has 13 residues. This chain's CDR3 is CATSGSGTGELFF. CDR3 nucleotide sequence: TGTGCCACCAGTGGCTCAGGTACCGGGGAGCTGTTTTTT.

J is TRBJ2-1 and V is TRBV4-1; possible D gene TRBD2, 5 bases. V gave up 3 bases and J gave up 10 bases, with 10 bases separating them. CDR1 is MGHRA, CDR2 YSYEKL, per germline. CDR3 length equals 12 residues. CDR3 DNA: TGCGCCAGCAGCCAGACCCCGGGAGAGCAGTTCTTC. It translates to CASSQTPGEQFF.